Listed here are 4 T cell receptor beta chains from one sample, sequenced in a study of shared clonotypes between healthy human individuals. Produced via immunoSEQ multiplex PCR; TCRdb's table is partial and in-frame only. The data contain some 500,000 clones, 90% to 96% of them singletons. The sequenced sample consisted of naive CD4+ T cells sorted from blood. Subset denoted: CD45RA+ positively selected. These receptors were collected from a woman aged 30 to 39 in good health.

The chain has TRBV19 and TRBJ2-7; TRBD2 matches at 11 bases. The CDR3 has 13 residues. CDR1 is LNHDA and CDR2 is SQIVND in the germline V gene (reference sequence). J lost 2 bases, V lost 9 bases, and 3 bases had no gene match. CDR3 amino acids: CASGTSGTYEQYF. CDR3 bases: TGTGCCAGCGGGACTAGCGGAACCTACGAGCAGTACTTC.

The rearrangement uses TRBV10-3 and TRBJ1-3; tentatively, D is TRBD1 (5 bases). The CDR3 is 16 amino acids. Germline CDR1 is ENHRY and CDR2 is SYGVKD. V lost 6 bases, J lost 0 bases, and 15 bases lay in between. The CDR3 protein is CAISAQDTTSGNTIYF. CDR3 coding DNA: TGTGCCATCAGCGCACAGGACACCACCTCTGGAAACACCATATATTTT.

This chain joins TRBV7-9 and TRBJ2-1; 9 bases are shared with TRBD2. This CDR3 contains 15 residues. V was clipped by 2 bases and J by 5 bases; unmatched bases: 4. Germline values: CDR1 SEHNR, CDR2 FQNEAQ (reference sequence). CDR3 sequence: CASSLKREVNNEQFF. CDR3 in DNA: TGTGCCAGCAGCTTAAAGCGGGAGGTAAACAATGAGCAGTTCTTC.

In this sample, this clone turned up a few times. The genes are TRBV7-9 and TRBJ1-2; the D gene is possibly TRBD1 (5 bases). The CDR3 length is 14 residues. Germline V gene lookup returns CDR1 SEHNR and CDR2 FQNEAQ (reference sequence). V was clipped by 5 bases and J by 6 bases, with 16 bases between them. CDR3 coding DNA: TGTGCCAGCAGCACGTATCGGGACGCTGATGGCTACACCTTC. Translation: CASSTYRDADGYTF.